This entry lists 27 T cell receptor beta chains sequenced from one sample in a study of blood T cell repertoires in COVID-19. Only in-frame clones appear in the TCRdb table, and some are missing; sequencing was by immunoSEQ multiplex PCR. The sample shows fewer than 45,000 clones, roughly nine tenths of them seen only once. The sample was peripheral blood. The source is a woman in her thirties in a cohort sampled during active COVID-19.

The chain links TRBV27 to TRBJ1-1; TRBD1 matches 7 bases. CDR1 is MNHEY, CDR2 SMNVEV, per germline (reference sequence). Trimming at V came to 5 bases and at J to 1 base, leaving 7 bases not matched to a gene. This CDR3 contains 15 residues. In DNA, the CDR3 is TGTGCCAGCAGTCCCGCGACAGGGAGGAACACTGAAGCTTTCTTT. This encodes CASSPATGRNTEAFF.

V gene TRBV11-3 combines with J gene TRBJ2-3; a weak D match, TRBD2 (6 bases). Per germline, CDR1 SGHNT and CDR2 YENEEA. CDR3 size: 11 residues. V lost 5 bases and J lost 6, with 6 bases in between. The CDR3 loop is CASSRGDTQYF. CDR3 nucleotides: TGTGCCAGCAGCCGGGGGGATACGCAGTATTTT.

CDR3 protein: CATSDPTTNRDSGYTF. CDR3 coding DNA: TGTGCCACCAGTGACCCGACAACCAACCGTGATAGTGGCTACACCTTC. This sequence joins TRBV24-1 and TRBJ1-2; no clear D gene. The germline gives CDR1 KGHDR, CDR2 SFDVKD. Trimming shortened V by 4 bases and J by 7 bases, and 21 bases separated the two germline ends. This CDR3 is 16 amino acids long.

The V and J genes are TRBV11-3 and TRBJ1-1; no reliable D call. Germline CDR1 is SGHNT and CDR2 is YENEEA. The CDR3 sequence is 11 residues long. The V end lost 4 bases, the J end lost 6 bases, and 6 bases lay between the germline ends. The CDR3 coding sequence is TGTGCCAGCAGCTCCGGGTCTGAAGCTTTCTTT. Its translation: CASSSGSEAFF.

The rearrangement uses TRBV24-1 and TRBJ1-4; D may be TRBD1 (5 bases). Trimming stripped 7 bases from V and 4 bases from J, with 12 bases between. This CDR3 is 14 amino acids long. Germline V gene sequence: CDR1 KGHDR, CDR2 SFDVKD. CDR3 bases: TGTGCCACCAGCTCGGGGGTGGGTAATGAAAAACTGTTTTTT. This codes for CATSSGVGNEKLFF.

The chain has TRBV2 and TRBJ2-7; TRBD2 is a possible D gene (6 bases). V dropped 5 bases and J dropped 7 bases, with 9 bases sitting between them. Germline CDR1 is SNHLY and CDR2 is FYNNEI. This CDR3 is built from 11 residues. CDR3 loop: CASSRSGEQYF. As DNA, the CDR3 is TGTGCCAGCAGTCGGAGCGGGGAGCAGTACTTC.

As regards this clone: This same CDR3 is encoded by further DNA sequences in the sample. The chain joins TRBV5-1 to TRBJ2-7; the D is unclear. Looked up from germline, CDR1 is SGHRS and CDR2 is YFSETQ. V shed 0 bases and J shed 3 bases, with 7 bases lying between them. The CDR3 consists of 13 residues. This chain's CDR3 is CASSLGSSYEQYF. CDR3 bases: TGCGCCAGCAGCTTGGGATCCAGCTACGAGCAGTACTTC.

The V gene is TRBV11-3, the J gene TRBJ2-7; D might be TRBD1 (6 bases). The CDR3 runs to 17 residues. The germline gives CDR1 SGHNT, CDR2 YENEEA. Trimming removed 5 bases at V and 1 base at J, with 21 bases between. The CDR3 sequence is CASSLTQGPKLSYEQYF. CDR3 bases: TGTGCCAGCAGCCTTACTCAGGGGCCCAAATTATCCTACGAGCAGTACTTC.

The genes are TRBV30 and TRBJ2-5; 7 bases agree with TRBD2. The CDR3 covers 13 residues. Germline values: CDR1 GTSNPN, CDR2 SVGIG (reference sequence). V dropped 2 bases and J dropped 5; count of bases not matched to a gene: 5. The CDR3 loop is CAWSLLALETQYF. CDR3 nucleotide sequence: TGTGCCTGGAGTTTACTAGCGCTGGAGACCCAGTACTTC.

The J gene is TRBJ2-1, the V gene TRBV19, with D perhaps TRBD2 (5 bases). V lost 5 bases and J 12 bases, leaving 23 bases between the germline ends. Looked up from germline, CDR1 is LNHDA and CDR2 is SQIVND (reference sequence). This CDR3 is 15 amino acids long. The CDR3 loop is CASSQLGGSTGRQFF. DNA for the CDR3: TGTGCCAGTAGTCAGCTCGGCGGGTCCACGGGAAGGCAGTTCTTC. Based on the CDR3 plus reference TRBV19 and TRBJ2-1, the full variable domain is DGGITQSPKYLFRKEGQNVTLSCEQNLNHDAMYWYRQDPGQGLRLIYYSQIVNDFQKGDIAEGYSVSREKKESFPLTVTSAQKNPTAFYLCASSQLGGSTGRQFFGPGTRLTVL.

V is TRBV18 and J is TRBJ2-5; 11 nucleotides match TRBD1. Germline V gives CDR1 KGHSH, CDR2 LQKENI. This CDR3 spans 14 amino acids. The J segment lost 4 bases and the V segment lost 4 bases, leaving 2 bases of the junction unmatched. This CDR3 reads CASSLGQGAETQYF. CDR3 in DNA: TGTGCCAGCTCACTCGGACAGGGGGCAGAGACCCAGTACTTC.

The chain carries TRBV19 and TRBJ2-7; no definite D call. This CDR3 has 13 amino acids. Trimming removed 5 bases at V and 1 base at J, with 9 bases between. The germline gives CDR1 LNHDA, CDR2 SQIVND (reference sequence). Here the CDR3 reads CASSVASSYEQYF. CDR3 in DNA: TGTGCCAGTAGTGTGGCCAGTTCCTACGAGCAGTACTTC.

The CDR3 sequence is CASSPTSDRGYTF. CDR3 nucleotide sequence: TGTGCCAGCAGCCCAACTAGTGACAGGGGCTACACCTTC. J is TRBJ1-2 and V is TRBV28, with TRBD1 as a possible D gene (6 bases). The CDR3 extends over 13 amino acids. The germline V and J ends were trimmed by 6 bases and 8 bases, with 16 bases remaining between them. Germline V CDR1 and CDR2: MDHEN, SYDVKM.

This clone was found a few times. The chain joins TRBV24-1 to TRBJ1-2; perhaps TRBD1 as D (6 bases). The ends were cut back, 9 bases at V and 8 bases at J, with 12 bases in the middle. Germline CDR1 KGHDR, CDR2 SFDVKD. The CDR3 extends over 11 amino acids. The chain's CDR3 is CATADSNGYTF. Written as DNA, the CDR3 is TGTGCCACCGCGGACAGTAACGGCTACACCTTC.

This rearrangement joins TRBV5-1 to TRBJ2-1; 7 nucleotides line up with TRBD2. CDR1 and CDR2 (germline): SGHRS, YFSETQ. The trim removed 3 bases at V and 8 bases at J, leaving 8 bases unmatched. There are 14 residues in the CDR3. The CDR3 here is CASSYQTSSDEQFF. The CDR3 DNA reads TGCGCCAGCAGCTATCAGACTAGCTCGGATGAGCAGTTCTTC.

This clone was seen more than once but under ten times. The chain joins TRBV28 to TRBJ1-2; D might be TRBD1 (6 bases). Germline V gives CDR1 MDHEN, CDR2 SYDVKM. V was shortened by 6 bases and J by 5 bases, with 13 bases between the two germline ends. The CDR3 is 13 residues long. CDR3 bases: TGTGCCAGCAGCCCGGGACACCTATATGGCTACACCTTC. Amino acids: CASSPGHLYGYTF.

The rearrangement uses TRBV14 and TRBJ2-3, with D possibly matching TRBD2 (6 bases). The germline V gene has CDR1 SGHDN and CDR2 FVKESK. V was clipped by 0 bases and J by 7 bases, with 17 bases between them. This CDR3 has 16 residues. CDR3 residues: CASSQDMGLPQHTQYF. In DNA, the CDR3 is TGTGCCAGCAGCCAAGATATGGGACTCCCGCAACATACGCAGTATTTT.

In the case of this clone: The conserved phenylalanine or tryptophan is not found at the CDR3 terminus, so this likely reflects a read error. The limits of the CDR3 on the DNA are not certain, so only TCRdb's listed CDR3 is given. This chain uses TRBV29-1 with TRBJ1-2; TRBD1 is taken as the D call from the table, unchecked against the DNA. Including both end residues, the CDR3 is 12 amino acids long. The germline CDR1 and CDR2 sequences are SQVTM and ANQGSEA. The CDR3 region is CSVWSGTGAFGI.

The gene calls are TRBV19 and TRBJ2-1; 8 bases map to TRBD2. CDR3 length equals 11 residues. Unmatched junction bases numbered 3, after V lost 6 bases and J lost 11 bases. Germline CDR1 and CDR2: LNHDA and SQIVND (reference sequence). The CDR3 here is CASRRTSKQFF. DNA of the CDR3: TGTGCCAGTAGAAGGACTAGCAAGCAGTTCTTC.

The gene calls are TRBV13 and TRBJ1-6, with D maybe TRBD1 (5 bases). The CDR3 extends over 14 amino acids. In germline, CDR1 is PRHDT, CDR2 FYEKMQ (reference sequence). The V and J ends lost 3 bases and 9 bases respectively, with 12 bases between them. In DNA, the CDR3 is TGTGCCAGCAGCTTGCCCAGGGAAAGTTCACCCCTCCACTTT. This gives the protein CASSLPRESSPLHF.

The chain carries TRBV19 and TRBJ1-5, with TRBD1 as a possible D gene (6 bases). Germline-derived CDR1 and CDR2 are LNHDA and SQIVND (reference sequence). Trimming took 3 bases from V and 1 from J, leaving 13 bases between them. This CDR3 comprises 16 residues. CDR3 residues: CASSILGTGSNQPQHF. CDR3 nucleotide sequence: TGTGCCAGTAGTATTTTGGGCACAGGGAGCAATCAGCCCCAGCATTTT.

The rearrangement links TRBV6-5 to TRBJ2-5, with 12 bases that match TRBD2. This CDR3 has 15 amino acids. Germline values: CDR1 MNHEY, CDR2 SVGAGI. V dropped 5 bases and J dropped 2; count of bases not matched to a gene: 3. CDR3 residues: CASSRTSGVQETQYF. CDR3 coding DNA: TGTGCCAGCAGTCGGACTAGCGGGGTTCAAGAGACCCAGTACTTC.

This rearrangement joins TRBV5-5 to TRBJ1-1; D ambiguous. CDR3 length equals 14 residues. Germline V CDR1 and CDR2: SGHKS, YYEKEE (reference sequence). The V and J ends lost 1 base and 6 bases respectively, with 13 bases between them. The CDR3: CASSLSSGGSEAFF. The CDR3 coding sequence is TGTGCCAGCAGCTTGTCCTCGGGAGGGTCTGAAGCTTTCTTT.

J is TRBJ2-1 and V is TRBV9; 7 bases line up with TRBD1. The CDR3 is 17 amino acids. Germline CDR1 is SGDLS and CDR2 is YYNGEE. V dropped 4 bases and J dropped 0; count of bases not matched to a gene: 10. CDR3 nucleotide sequence: TGTGCCAGCAGCACCACCCCGACAGGGAGCTCCTACAATGAGCAGTTCTTC. Translating it yields CASSTTPTGSSYNEQFF.

The chain links TRBV12-3 or TRBV12-4 to TRBJ2-1; D remains unclear. The V end was cut by 5 bases, the J end by 7 bases, with 6 bases between. CDR3 length equals 11 residues. Written as DNA, the CDR3 is TGTGCCAGCAGTAACCGGAATGAGCAGTTCTTC. Its protein is CASSNRNEQFF.

The chain couples TRBV19 to TRBJ2-1, with 13 positions matching TRBD2. Germline trimming cut 4 bases from V and 8 bases from J; bases unmatched to any gene: 5. Germline V gene data show CDR1 as LNHDA and CDR2 as SQIVND (reference sequence). CDR3 length: 15 residues. In DNA, the CDR3 is TGTGCCAGTAGTAGGGGGACTAGCGGGATCTATGAGCAGTTCTTC. As protein: CASSRGTSGIYEQFF.

The V and J genes are TRBV19 and TRBJ2-3; no clear D gene. Trimming took 1 base from V and 11 from J, leaving 10 bases between them. Germline V gene data show CDR1 as LNHDA and CDR2 as SQIVND (reference sequence). This CDR3 is built from 12 residues. DNA of the CDR3: TGTGCCAGTAGTATAGGCACAAAGATGCAGTATTTT. It encodes CASSIGTKMQYF. Drawing the rest from reference TRBV19 and TRBJ2-3, the complete variable domain is DGGITQSPKYLFRKEGQNVTLSCEQNLNHDAMYWYRQDPGQGLRLIYYSQIVNDFQKGDIAEGYSVSREKKESFPLTVTSAQKNPTAFYLCASSIGTKMQYFGPGTRLTVL.